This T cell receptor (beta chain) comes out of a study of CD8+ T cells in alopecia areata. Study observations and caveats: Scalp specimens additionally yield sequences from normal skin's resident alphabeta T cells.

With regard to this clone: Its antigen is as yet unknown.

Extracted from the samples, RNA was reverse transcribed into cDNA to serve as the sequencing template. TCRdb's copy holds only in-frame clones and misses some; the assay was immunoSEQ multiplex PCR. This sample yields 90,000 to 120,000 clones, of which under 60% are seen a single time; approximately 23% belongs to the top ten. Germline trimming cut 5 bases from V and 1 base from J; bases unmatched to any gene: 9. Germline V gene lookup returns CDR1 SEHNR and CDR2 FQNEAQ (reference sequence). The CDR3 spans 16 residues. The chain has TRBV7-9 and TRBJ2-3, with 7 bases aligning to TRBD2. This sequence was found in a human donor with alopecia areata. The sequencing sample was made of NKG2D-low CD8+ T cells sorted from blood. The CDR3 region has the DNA TGTGCCAGCAGCATCTATCGGACTAGGGGCACAGATACGCAGTATTTT. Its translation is CASSIYRTRGTDTQYF.